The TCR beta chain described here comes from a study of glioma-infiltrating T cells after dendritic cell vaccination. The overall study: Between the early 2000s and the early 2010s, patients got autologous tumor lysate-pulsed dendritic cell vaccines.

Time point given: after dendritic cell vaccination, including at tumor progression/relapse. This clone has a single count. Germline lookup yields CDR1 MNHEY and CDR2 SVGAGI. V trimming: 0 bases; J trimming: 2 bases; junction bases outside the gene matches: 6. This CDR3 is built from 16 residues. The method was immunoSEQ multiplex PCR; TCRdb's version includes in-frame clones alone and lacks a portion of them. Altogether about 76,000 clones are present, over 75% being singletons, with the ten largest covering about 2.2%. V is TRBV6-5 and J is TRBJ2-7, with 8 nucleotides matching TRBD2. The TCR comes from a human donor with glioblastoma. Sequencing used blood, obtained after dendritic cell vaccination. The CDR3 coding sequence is TGTGCCAGCAGTTACTCGAGAAGCGGGGGACCCTACGAGCAGTACTTC. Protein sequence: CASSYSRSGGPYEQYF.